The rows below give T cell receptor beta chains drawn from one sample of a study. Each CDR3 protein is one row after TCRdb ran MiXCR on the 5' RACE reads. The sample carries some 13,000 distinct CDR3 sequences, 20% to 30% recorded once. Sequencing was performed on naive CD4+ T cells sorted from blood. Receptor source: a female donor with breast cancer. Both conserved end residues are part of each CDR3. Each record gives: J gene, V gene, D gene, clone size, CDR3 DNA, CDR3 protein. D genes are given only for firm matches. Clone size is shown for a subset of rows, as once, few, many or a class of expanded clone.

>TRBJ2-1|TRBV6-1|TRBD2|many
TGTGCCAGCAGTGAAGGGGTTGGCGGGAGGAACTACAATGAGCAGTTCTTC
CASSEGVGGRNYNEQFF
>TRBJ2-7|TRBV24-1|TRBD1|many
TGTGCCACCAGTAATGGGGGACAGGGGAGATCCTACGAGCAGTACTTC
CATSNGGQGRSYEQYF
>TRBJ1-4|TRBV20-1|-|many
TGCAGTGCCCAGACCTTACCGGGAAAACTGTTTTTT
CSAQTLPGKLFF
>TRBJ1-4|TRBV7-9|-|-
TGTGCCAGCAGCTTGACAGCCGCTAATGACAAACTGTCTTTT
CASSLTAANDKLSF
>TRBJ1-1|TRBV6-5|TRBD1|medium-sized
TGTGCCAGCAGTTACGCAGGGGGGACTGAAGCTTTCTTT
CASSYAGGTEAFF
>TRBJ2-2|TRBV4-2|-|many
TGTGCCAGCAGCCAACGAGGGCCATCGAACACCGGGGAGCTGTTTTTT
CASSQRGPSNTGELFF
>TRBJ2-1|TRBV7-8|-|many
TGTGCCAGCACCCCAACCAACCGTGAGGCAGGGTGGAGCTCCTACAATGAGCAGTTCTTC
CASTPTNREAGWSSYNEQFF
>TRBJ2-1|TRBV7-2|-|few
TGTGCCAGCAGCCTCGAGATAGGGGGGTACAATGAGCAGTTCTTC
CASSLEIGGYNEQFF
>TRBJ1-4|TRBV6-6|-|medium-sized
TGTGCCAGCAGTTACTCAACAGGGTTGGGTAATGAAAAACTGTTTTTT
CASSYSTGLGNEKLFF
>TRBJ1-2|TRBV5-6|-|many
TGTGCCAGCAGCTTAACTACGCGGGGCTACACCTTC
CASSLTTRGYTF
>TRBJ2-1|TRBV24-1|TRBD2|-
TGTGCCACCAGTGATACGGGACTAGCGGGATACAATGAGCAGTTCTTC
CATSDTGLAGYNEQFF
>TRBJ2-2|TRBV19|-|many
TGTGCCAGTAGTATAGGCGGGGCCACCGGGGAGCTGTTTTTT
CASSIGGATGELFF
>TRBJ1-3|TRBV20-1|-|many
TGCAGTGCTAGAGATTGGGGGGCATCTGGAAACACCATATATTTT
CSARDWGASGNTIYF
>TRBJ1-1|TRBV6-5|-|-
TGTGCCAGCAGTTATCAGGGTCGGACTGAAGCTTTCTTT
CASSYQGRTEAFF
>TRBJ2-2|TRBV20-1|-|many
TGCAGTGCTAGAATGGGGGCTAACGGGGAGCTGTTTTTT
CSARMGANGELFF
>TRBJ2-7|TRBV4-1|TRBD2|few
TGCGCCAGCAGCCAAACAACCCTGACTAGCGGGGGCACCTACGAGCAGTACTTC
CASSQTTLTSGGTYEQYF
>TRBJ2-1|TRBV4-1|TRBD2|few
TGCGCCAGCAGCCAAGGCTCCCCTGCTAGCGGACATTACAATGAGCAGTTCTTC
CASSQGSPASGHYNEQFF
>TRBJ2-1|TRBV10-1|TRBD2|many
TGCGCCAGCGGCCGGGAGGGCTACAATGAGCAGTTCTTC
CASGREGYNEQFF